This T cell receptor beta chain was found in a study of blood T cell repertoires in COVID-19. Overall study: There were acute and convalescent COVID-19 samples, and they came from the United States, Italy and Spain. Sources were T cells, B-cell-depleted T cells, or PBMCs; the material itself was cDNA or gDNA.

Germline V CDR1 and CDR2: SNHLY, FYNNEI. The V end lost 6 bases, the J end lost 4 bases, and 10 bases lay between the germline ends. The CDR3 has 12 amino acids. Study processing details: Reference gene primers were amplified, and this amplification served to estimate nucleated cell counts. Sequenced by immunoSEQ multiplex PCR; TCRdb stores in-frame clones only, minus some. The V and J calls and clone size are taken from that table; D and trimming were inferred from the DNA. The repertoire includes 200,000 to 250,000 clones, around 84% of them detected once, and 5.9% sits in the top ten. The J gene is TRBJ2-7, the V gene TRBV2, with D possibly TRBD1 on 6 matching bases. This TCR came from a man at least 80 years old with acute or convalescent COVID-19. Sequenced material: peripheral blood. The chain's CDR3 is CASSGQRYEQYV. The CDR3 bases are TGTGCCAGCAGCGGACAGAGATACGAGCAGTACGTC.